This T cell receptor beta chain is drawn from a study of blood T cell repertoires in COVID-19. CDR1 and CDR2 (germline): SNHLY, FYNNEI. Trimming took 5 bases from V and 10 from J, leaving 24 bases between them. This CDR3 region has 16 residues. Study processing details: Nucleated cell number was recorded as an estimate derived from reference gene primer amplification. Profiled with immunoSEQ multiplex PCR; TCRdb holds only in-frame clones, not every one. D and trimming were read from the DNA, whereas the V and J calls and clone size are those reported in that table. Here the sample spans hundreds of thousands of clones, about 86% being singletons. A few counts support this clone.

The genes are TRBV2 and TRBJ2-1, with a possible D match to TRBD2 (6 bases). What was sequenced was peripheral blood. This TCR was sampled from an elderly man with acute or convalescent COVID-19. The CDR3 here is CASSRELAPGSIEQFF. The DNA of the CDR3 is TGTGCCAGCAGTCGAGAACTAGCCCCCGGGTCCATCGAGCAGTTCTTC.